The sequence of this T cell receptor beta chain was determined in a study of read filtering for tumor transcriptome and immune sequencing. Overall study context: IR-seq gave about 4.05 to 11 million TCR reads per sample; RNA-seq gave about 80 to 1,300.

V dropped 4 bases and J dropped 5 bases, with 5 bases sitting between them. Per germline, CDR1 MNHEY and CDR2 SVGAGI. The CDR3 has 11 residues. Whole-study findings and limits: This fraction held mixed bone marrow immune cells after CD138-negative sorting. Approximately 80% of IR-seq clonotypes had one read, totaling 3% to 4.5% of reads; RNA-seq: about 74% and 41%.

This clonotype occurred many times. Its matching antigen is unknown. This library used roughly 430 ng RNA and molecular barcoded adaptors spanning alpha/delta and beta/gamma chains. One entry per CDR3 protein, called by TCRdb with MiXCR from the reads. The sample contains approximately 58,000 distinct CDR3 sequences, around 20% of which appear only once. Sequenced input: a population of CD138-negative cells sorted from bone marrow. This chain links TRBV6-5 with TRBJ2-5; no clear D. This receptor was taken from a donor over 35 with multiple myeloma. The CDR3 is CASSFLETQYF. The CDR3 region has the DNA TGTGCCAGCAGTTTCCTGGAGACCCAGTACTTC.